This is a list of T cell receptor beta chains from one sample in a study of T-cell reconstitution after alpha-beta-depleted transplantation in children. TCRdb passed the PCR reads through MiXCR, listing each CDR3 protein once. The repertoire holds hundreds of thousands of distinct CDR3 sequences, with approximately 11% as singletons. Source: PBMCs, taken before TCRalphabeta/CD19-depleted stem cell transplant. The origin of the receptors is a child in the first two years of life with acute myeloid leukemia, due to receive a stem cell transplant. CDR3s include the opening cysteine and the closing phenylalanine or tryptophan. The D gene is left open where the match is weak. The size entry is marked missing in some rows and otherwise reads once, few, many or a size class.

d_gene	abundance	j_gene	v_gene	CDR3aa	CDR3nt
.	many	TRBJ2-4	TRBV7-2	CASSPSWAKNIQYF	TGTGCCAGCAGCCCATCTTGGGCCAAAAACATTCAGTACTTC
TRBD1	many	TRBJ1-2	TRBV7-9	CASSFRDRARYGYTF	TGTGCCAGCAGCTTTCGGGACAGGGCGCGGTATGGCTACACCTTC
.	many	TRBJ1-4	TRBV5-1	CASSLVSGRNEKLFF	TGCGCCAGCAGCTTGGTTTCAGGGCGTAATGAAAAACTGTTTTTT
.	.	TRBJ2-7	TRBV6-5	CASRLTGTSYEQYF	TGTGCCAGCAGGCTTACAGGGACCTCCTACGAGCAGTACTTC
.	.	TRBJ2-2	TRBV12-3/TRBV12-4	CASSLKTWELLF	TGTGCCAGCAGTCTCAAAACCTGGGAGCTGTTATTT
.	many	TRBJ1-2	TRBV5-1	CASSLGPRRGYTF	TGCGCCAGCAGCTTGGGACCTAGGAGGGGCTACACCTTC
.	many	TRBJ2-7	TRBV5-4	CASSLATSSYEQYF	TGTGCCAGCAGCTTGGCGACTAGCTCCTACGAGCAGTACTTC
TRBD2	many	TRBJ2-1	TRBV5-1	CASHPGGPYNEQFF	TGCGCCAGCCACCCGGGGGGGCCCTACAATGAGCAGTTCTTC
TRBD2	many	TRBJ2-7	TRBV20-1	CSATIPTSGRPYEQYF	TGCAGTGCTACCATTCCGACTAGCGGGAGACCCTACGAGCAGTACTTC
.	.	TRBJ2-7	TRBV7-2	CASSSFLEQHF	TGTGCCAGCAGCTCCTTTTTGGAGCAGCACTTC
TRBD2	many	TRBJ2-3	TRBV29-1	CSGRAGGPDTQYF	TGCAGCGGCCGAGCGGGAGGCCCCGATACGCAGTATTTT
.	.	TRBJ1-5	TRBV18	CASSPQDGGGQPQHF	TGTGCCAGCTCACCACAGGACGGGGGTGGCCAGCCCCAGCATTTT
.	many	TRBJ2-3	TRBV11-3	CASSLELLSDTQYF	TGTGCCAGCAGCTTAGAGCTCTTATCAGATACGCAGTATTTT
TRBD2	many	TRBJ2-7	TRBV20-1	CSAGPPHGLARTYEQYF	TGCAGTGCTGGACCCCCCCACGGACTAGCGCGAACCTACGAGCAGTACTTC
TRBD1	.	TRBJ2-1	TRBV29-1	CSAGQGIWNGQFF	TGCAGCGCGGGACAGGGGATATGGAATGGGCAGTTCTTC
TRBD1	many	TRBJ2-3	TRBV7-2	CASSTKPGQGTDTQYF	TGTGCCAGCAGCACGAAGCCGGGACAGGGCACAGATACGCAGTATTTT
.	many	TRBJ1-1	TRBV29-1	CSVGTVNTEAFF	TGCAGCGTTGGGACGGTGAACACTGAAGCTTTCTTT
.	.	TRBJ2-1	TRBV4-2	CASSYRGGWPLNEQFF	TGTGCCAGCAGTTACCGCGGGGGCTGGCCCCTTAATGAGCAGTTCTTC
TRBD1	many	TRBJ2-7	TRBV13	CASSLRQGTYEQYF	TGTGCCAGCAGCTTACGACAGGGAACCTACGAGCAGTACTTC
.	few	TRBJ2-3	TRBV7-6	CASSLAHRLTDTQYF	TGTGCCAGCAGCTTAGCCCACCGACTCACAGATACGCAGTATTTT
TRBD2	many	TRBJ2-5	TRBV6-2/TRBV6-3	CASRTSGGETQYF	TGTGCCAGCAGGACTAGCGGGGGAGAGACCCAGTACTTC
.	few	TRBJ2-1	TRBV2	CASSVGLNNEQFF	TGTGCCAGCAGTGTAGGACTTAACAATGAGCAGTTCTTC
.	many	TRBJ1-5	TRBV12-3/TRBV12-4	CASSLLRDQPQHF	TGTGCCAGCAGTTTACTCCGGGATCAGCCCCAGCATTTT
.	.	TRBJ2-2	TRBV28	CASSYSMGDFTGELFF	TGTGCCAGCAGTTATAGTATGGGTGATTTCACCGGGGAGCTGTTTTTT
.	many	TRBJ2-6	TRBV5-5	CASRSTGSGANVLTF	TGTGCCAGCAGGTCCACAGGGAGTGGGGCCAACGTCCTGACTTTC
.	many	TRBJ1-5	TRBV19	CASSITRNQPQHF	TGTGCCAGTAGTATAACCAGAAATCAGCCCCAGCATTTT
.	many	TRBJ1-1	TRBV3-1	CASSQVQGNTEAFF	TGTGCCAGCAGCCAAGTACAGGGGAACACTGAAGCTTTCTTT
TRBD1	many	TRBJ2-7	TRBV19	CASSSGQGAHEQYF	TGTGCCAGTAGTTCCGGACAGGGGGCTCACGAGCAGTACTTC
.	many	TRBJ1-1	TRBV5-1	CASSSQDMSNTEAFF	TGCGCCAGCAGCTCACAAGACATGTCGAACACTGAAGCTTTCTTT
TRBD2	many	TRBJ2-7	TRBV5-1	CASSLSLAGGREQYF	TGCGCCAGCAGCCTAAGTCTAGCGGGAGGGCGAGAGCAGTACTTC
.	many	TRBJ1-3	TRBV10-3	CAISELSSGNTIYF	TGTGCCATCAGTGAGCTGTCCTCTGGAAACACCATATATTTT
.	many	TRBJ1-1	TRBV12-3/TRBV12-4	CASSFGPDGVGNTEAFF	TGTGCCAGCAGTTTCGGACCAGATGGGGTCGGGAACACTGAAGCTTTCTTT
.	many	TRBJ2-1	TRBV29-1	CSASLGRSNEQFF	TGCAGCGCATCGCTAGGAAGGTCCAATGAGCAGTTCTTC
.	few	TRBJ1-5	TRBV19	CASGLGNQPQHF	TGTGCCAGTGGGCTGGGAAATCAGCCCCAGCATTTT
.	.	TRBJ2-3	TRBV5-1	CASSLVFGTDTQYF	TGCGCCAGCAGCTTGGTGTTCGGGACAGATACGCAGTATTTT
TRBD1	once	TRBJ2-6	TRBV19	CASSIQGAAGANVLTF	TGTGCCAGTAGTATACAGGGGGCTGCTGGGGCCAACGTCCTGACTTTC
.	many	TRBJ2-7	TRBV6-5	CASSYFRGYEQYF	TGTGCCAGCAGTTACTTTCGAGGATACGAGCAGTACTTC
.	.	TRBJ2-1	TRBV3-1	CASTQEEGARVYNEQFF	TGTGCCAGCACCCAAGAGGAGGGAGCTCGGGTATACAATGAGCAGTTCTTC
.	many	TRBJ1-2	TRBV18	CASSLDQGGYTF	TGTGCCAGCTCACTTGACCAGGGTGGCTACACCTTC